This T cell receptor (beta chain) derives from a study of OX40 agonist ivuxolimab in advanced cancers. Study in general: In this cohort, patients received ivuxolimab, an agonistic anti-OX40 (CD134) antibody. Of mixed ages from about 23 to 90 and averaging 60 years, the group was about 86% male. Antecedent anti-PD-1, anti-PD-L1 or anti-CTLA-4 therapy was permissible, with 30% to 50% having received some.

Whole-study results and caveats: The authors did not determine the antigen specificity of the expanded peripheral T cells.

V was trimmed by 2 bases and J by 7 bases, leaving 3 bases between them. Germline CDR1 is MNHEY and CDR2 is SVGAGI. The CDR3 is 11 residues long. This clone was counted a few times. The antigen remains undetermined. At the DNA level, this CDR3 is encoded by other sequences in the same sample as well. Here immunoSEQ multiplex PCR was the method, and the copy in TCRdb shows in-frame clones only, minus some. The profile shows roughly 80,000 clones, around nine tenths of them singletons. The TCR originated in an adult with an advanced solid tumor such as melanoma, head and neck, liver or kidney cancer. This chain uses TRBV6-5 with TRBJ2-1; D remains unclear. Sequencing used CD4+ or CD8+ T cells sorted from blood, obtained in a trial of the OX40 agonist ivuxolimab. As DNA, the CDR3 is TGTGCCAGCAGTTACAGAAATGAGCAGTTCTTC. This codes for CASSYRNEQFF.